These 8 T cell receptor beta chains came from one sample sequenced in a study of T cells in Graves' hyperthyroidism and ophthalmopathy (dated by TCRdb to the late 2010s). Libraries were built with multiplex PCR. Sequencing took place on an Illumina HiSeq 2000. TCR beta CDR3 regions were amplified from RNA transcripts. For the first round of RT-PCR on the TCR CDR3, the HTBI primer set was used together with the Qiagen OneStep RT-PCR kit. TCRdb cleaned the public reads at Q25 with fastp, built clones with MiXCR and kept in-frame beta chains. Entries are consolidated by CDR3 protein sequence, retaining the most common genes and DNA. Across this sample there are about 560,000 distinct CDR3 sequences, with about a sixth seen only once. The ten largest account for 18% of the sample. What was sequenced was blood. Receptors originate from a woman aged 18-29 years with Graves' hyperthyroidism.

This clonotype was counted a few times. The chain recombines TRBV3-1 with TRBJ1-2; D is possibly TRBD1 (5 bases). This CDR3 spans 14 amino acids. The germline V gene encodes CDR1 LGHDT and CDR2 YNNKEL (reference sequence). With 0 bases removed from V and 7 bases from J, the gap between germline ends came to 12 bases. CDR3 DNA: TGTGCCAGCAGCCAAGACTTAGGGGAGGTTGGCTACACCTTC. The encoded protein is CASSQDLGEVGYTF. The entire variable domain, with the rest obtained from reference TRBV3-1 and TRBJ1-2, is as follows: DTAVSQTPKYLVTQMGNDKSIKCEQNLGHDTMYWYKQDSKKFLKIMFSYNNKELIINETVPNRFSPKSPDKAHLNLHINSLELGDSAVYFCASSQDLGEVGYTFGSGTRLTVV.

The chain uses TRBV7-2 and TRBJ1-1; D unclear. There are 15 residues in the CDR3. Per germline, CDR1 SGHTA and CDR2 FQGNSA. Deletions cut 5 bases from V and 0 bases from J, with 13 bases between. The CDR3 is CASSLVGCMNTEAFF. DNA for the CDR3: TGTGCCAGCAGCCTAGTCGGGTGCATGAACACTGAAGCTTTCTTT.

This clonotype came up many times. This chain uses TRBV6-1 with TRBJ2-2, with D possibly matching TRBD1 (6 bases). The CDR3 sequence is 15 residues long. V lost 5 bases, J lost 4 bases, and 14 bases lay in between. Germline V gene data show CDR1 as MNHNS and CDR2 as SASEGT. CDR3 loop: CASSTLQGSTGELFF. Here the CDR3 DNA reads TGTGCCAGCAGTACACTACAGGGTAGCACCGGGGAGCTGTTTTTT.

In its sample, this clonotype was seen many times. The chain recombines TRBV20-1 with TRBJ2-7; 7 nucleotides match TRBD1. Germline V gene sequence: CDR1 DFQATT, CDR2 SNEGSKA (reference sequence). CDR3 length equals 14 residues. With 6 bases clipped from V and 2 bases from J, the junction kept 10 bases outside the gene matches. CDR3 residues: CSAHRQGRTYEQYF. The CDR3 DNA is TGCAGTGCCCATAGACAGGGCCGGACCTACGAGCAGTACTTC.

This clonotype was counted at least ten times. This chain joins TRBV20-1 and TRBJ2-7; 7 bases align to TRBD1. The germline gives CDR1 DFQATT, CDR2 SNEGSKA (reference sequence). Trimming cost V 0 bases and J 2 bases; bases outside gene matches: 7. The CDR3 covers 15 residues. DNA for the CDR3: TGCAGTGCTAGAGATATAGAACAGGGGACCTACGAGCAGTACTTC. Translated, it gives CSARDIEQGTYEQYF.

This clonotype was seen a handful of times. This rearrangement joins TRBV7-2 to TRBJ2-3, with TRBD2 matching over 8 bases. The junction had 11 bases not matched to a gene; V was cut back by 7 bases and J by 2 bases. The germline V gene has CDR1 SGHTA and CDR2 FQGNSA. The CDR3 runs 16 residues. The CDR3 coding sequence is TGTGCCAGCACCCAGGGGCGGGGGGCCTTCACAGATACGCAGTATTTT. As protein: CASTQGRGAFTDTQYF.

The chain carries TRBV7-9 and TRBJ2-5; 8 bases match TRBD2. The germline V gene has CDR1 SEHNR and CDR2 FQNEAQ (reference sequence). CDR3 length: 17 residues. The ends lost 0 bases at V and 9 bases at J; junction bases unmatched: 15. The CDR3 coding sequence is TGTGCCAGCAGCTTAGCTGGACGGGAGGGATTCGGGACGTCCCAGTACTTC. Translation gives CASSLAGREGFGTSQYF.

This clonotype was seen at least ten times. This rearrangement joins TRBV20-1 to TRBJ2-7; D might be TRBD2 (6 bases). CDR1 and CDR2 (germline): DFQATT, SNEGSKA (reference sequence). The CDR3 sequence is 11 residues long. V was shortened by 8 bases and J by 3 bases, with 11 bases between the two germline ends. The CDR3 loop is CSTLGGYEQYF. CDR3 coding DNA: TGCAGTACCCTGGGGGGCTACGAGCAGTACTTC.